This TCR beta chain was recovered during a study of siplizumab effects on memory and regulatory T cells. Study results and caveats: Suppression by proliferating Tregs derived from siplizumab cultures was not verified. A significant reduction in alloreactive sequences traceable to unstimulated CD4+ memory cells was produced by siplizumab. Mappable alloreactive CD4+ clones came from Treg cells less than 70% of the time on average with siplizumab, against 25% to 30% in controls.

Comments on this clone: Its antigen is as yet unknown.

The CDR3 is 14 residues long. Looked up from germline, CDR1 is SGHKS and CDR2 is YYEKEE (reference sequence). V was clipped by 6 bases and J by 1 base; unmatched bases: 4. Produced via immunoSEQ multiplex PCR; TCRdb's table is partial and in-frame only. The sample yields more than 85,000 clones, about 91% seen once. The TCR comes from a human donor in good health. The J gene is TRBJ2-7, the V gene TRBV5-5, with 10 bases matching TRBD2. The sequencing sample was made of Tregs sorted from blood. The CDR3 region is CASTLAGVSYEQYF. The CDR3 DNA is TGTGCCAGCACCCTAGCGGGAGTATCCTACGAGCAGTACTTC.